The entry that follows covers one T cell receptor (beta chain) sequence. These data originate in a study of blood T cell repertoires in COVID-19. TCRdb keeps only in-frame clones here, not all; method: immunoSEQ multiplex PCR. Among 87,000 or so clones listed, over 75% were seen once. The source material was peripheral blood. This TCR came from a woman over 75 with COVID-19, enrolled during active disease.

The CDR3 protein is CASRNSWNTEAFF. The CDR3 region has the DNA TGTGCCAGCAGAAACAGCTGGAACACTGAAGCTTTCTTT. This sequence joins TRBV6-6 and TRBJ1-1; D gene unclear. CDR3 length equals 13 residues. Trimming took 6 bases from V and 1 from J, leaving 9 bases between them. Germline assignment: CDR1 MNHNY and CDR2 SVGAGI (reference sequence).